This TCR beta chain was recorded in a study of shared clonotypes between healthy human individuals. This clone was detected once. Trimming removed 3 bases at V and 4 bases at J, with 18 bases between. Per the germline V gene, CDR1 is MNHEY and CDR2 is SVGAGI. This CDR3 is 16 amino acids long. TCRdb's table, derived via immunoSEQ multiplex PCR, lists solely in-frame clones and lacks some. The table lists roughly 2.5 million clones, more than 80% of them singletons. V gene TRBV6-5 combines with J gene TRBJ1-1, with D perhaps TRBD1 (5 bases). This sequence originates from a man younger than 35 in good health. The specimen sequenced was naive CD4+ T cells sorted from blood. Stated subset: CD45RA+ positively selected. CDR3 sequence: CASSYEGLRGRTEAFF. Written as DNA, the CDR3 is TGTGCCAGCAGTTATGAAGGACTTAGGGGCCGCACTGAAGCTTTCTTT.